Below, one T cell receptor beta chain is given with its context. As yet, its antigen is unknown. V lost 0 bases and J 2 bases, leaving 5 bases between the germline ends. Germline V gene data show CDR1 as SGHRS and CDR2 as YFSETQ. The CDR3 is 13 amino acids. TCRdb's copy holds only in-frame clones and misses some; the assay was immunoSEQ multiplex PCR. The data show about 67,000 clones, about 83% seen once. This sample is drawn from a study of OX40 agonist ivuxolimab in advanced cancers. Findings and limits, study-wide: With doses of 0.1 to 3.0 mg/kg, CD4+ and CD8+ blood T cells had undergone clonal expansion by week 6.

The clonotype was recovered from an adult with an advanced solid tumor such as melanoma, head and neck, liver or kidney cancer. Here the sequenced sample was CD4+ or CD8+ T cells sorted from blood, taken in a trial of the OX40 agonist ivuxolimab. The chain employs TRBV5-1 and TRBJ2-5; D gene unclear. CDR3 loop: CASSLVSQETQYF. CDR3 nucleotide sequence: TGCGCCAGCAGCTTGGTCAGTCAAGAGACCCAGTACTTC. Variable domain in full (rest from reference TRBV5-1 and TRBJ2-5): KAGVTQTPRYLIKTRGQQVTLSCSPISGHRSVSWYQQTPGQGLQFLFEYFSETQRNKGNFPGRFSGRQFSNSRSEMNVSTLELGDSALYLCASSLVSQETQYFGPGTRLLVL.